This T cell receptor (beta chain) was found in a study of T cell responses to AZD1222 COVID-19 vaccine. Assay: immunoSEQ multiplex PCR; the TCRdb copy retains only in-frame clones and omits some. The profile covers about 150,000 clones, with roughly nine tenths appearing a single time and around 5% taken by the ten largest. General study findings and limits: Repertoire sampling occurred only after the peak T cell response. Just a handful of people given AZD1222 tested seropositive at baseline.

A word on this clone: Its cognate antigen is unknown.

Germline CDR1 and CDR2: SGDLS and YYNGEE. CDR3 size: 17 residues. With V trimmed by 1 base and J by 4 bases, 10 bases remained unmatched. Material: peripheral blood, obtained on day 0 of AZD1222 vaccination. This TCR derives from an adult in good health. The chain is built from TRBV9 and TRBJ2-3; 9 positions match TRBD2. The CDR3 spells CASSVMGGRAGADTQYF. In nucleotides, the CDR3 is TGTGCCAGCAGCGTAATGGGCGGGAGGGCCGGCGCAGATACGCAGTATTTT.